This T cell receptor (beta chain) was sequenced in a study of CD8 T cells in Susac syndrome. About 0.45 to 1 ug RNA was reverse transcribed with random hexamers. By means of immunoSEQ multiplex PCR, TCR beta CDR3 spanning 54 Vbeta and 13 Jbeta underwent amplification. TCRdb ran MiXCR on the immunoSEQ multiplex PCR reads and lists one entry per CDR3 protein. The data contain about 210,000 distinct CDR3 sequences, 95% of them singletons. Unmatched junction bases numbered 10, after V lost 5 bases and J lost 7 bases. Germline assignment: CDR1 LNHNV and CDR2 YYDKDF (reference sequence). The CDR3 loop spans 15 amino acids.

Material for sequencing was CD4+ T cells from PBMCs. The V gene is TRBV15, the J gene TRBJ2-1; 8 bases are shared with TRBD2. The clonotype was recovered from a human donor with multiple sclerosis. This CDR3 is CATSGGAGGRNEQFF. As DNA, the CDR3 is TGTGCCACCAGCGGGGGCGCGGGAGGTCGGAATGAGCAGTTCTTC.